The 21 T cell receptor beta chains given below trace back to one sample, sequenced in a study of OX40 agonist ivuxolimab in advanced cancers. Assay: immunoSEQ multiplex PCR; the TCRdb copy retains only in-frame clones and omits some. Of 69,000 or so clones in the sample, over 75% were seen once. The sample here was CD4+ or CD8+ T cells sorted from blood, taken in a trial of the OX40 agonist ivuxolimab. These receptors came from an adult with an advanced solid tumor such as melanoma, head and neck, liver or kidney cancer.

CDR3 protein: CASSYSGAGAKTQYF. CDR3 coding DNA: TGTGCCAGCAGTTACTCGGGGGCGGGGGCGAAGACCCAGTACTTC. The chain uses TRBV6-5 and TRBJ2-5, with D possibly matching TRBD2 (7 bases). Germline loops: CDR1 MNHEY, CDR2 SVGAGI. The CDR3 consists of 15 residues. V dropped 0 bases and J dropped 6 bases, with 14 bases sitting between them.

The genes are TRBV18 and TRBJ2-3; 7 nucleotides align to TRBD2. Trimming at V came to 2 bases and at J to 2 bases, leaving 4 bases not matched to a gene. The CDR3 spans 15 residues. The germline V gene has CDR1 KGHSH and CDR2 LQKENI. CDR3 bases: TGTGCCAGCTCACCAGTGGGGGGGGACACAGATACGCAGTATTTT. Protein product: CASSPVGGDTDTQYF.

The chain combines TRBV11-3 with TRBJ2-2, with D possibly TRBD2 on 6 matching bases. CDR1 and CDR2 (germline): SGHNT, YENEEA. This CDR3 has 13 residues. Trimming removed 5 bases at V and 6 bases at J, with 10 bases between. The CDR3 sequence: CASSLRESGELFF. The CDR3 DNA is TGTGCCAGCAGCCTCCGGGAGTCCGGGGAGCTGTTTTTT. The full variable domain, completed using reference TRBV11-3 and TRBJ2-2, is EAGVVQSPRYKIIEKKQPVAFWCNPISGHNTLYWYLQNLGQGPELLIRYENEEAVDDSQLPKDRFSAERLKGVDSTLKIQPAELGDSAVYLCASSLRESGELFFGEGSRLTVL.

This clone was detected a few times. The chain links TRBV7-8 to TRBJ1-5, with D uncertain. From germline, CDR1 is SGHVS and CDR2 FQNEAQ. This CDR3 spans 16 amino acids. Trimming shortened V by 0 bases and J by 9 bases, and 18 bases separated the two germline ends. The CDR3 DNA follows: TGTGCCAGCAGCTTAGCGCCGGGGAGGCCCCCCGGGCCCCAGCATTTT. Encoded protein: CASSLAPGRPPGPQHF.

The rearrangement links TRBV14 to TRBJ1-1, with D maybe TRBD1 (6 bases). The CDR3 extends over 15 amino acids. The germline V and J ends were trimmed by 3 bases and 1 base, with 12 bases remaining between them. Germline V lookup: CDR1 SGHDN, CDR2 FVKESK. CDR3 amino acids: CASSQFGGANTEAFF. The CDR3 coding sequence is TGTGCCAGCAGCCAGTTTGGGGGGGCGAACACTGAAGCTTTCTTT.

The CDR3 region is CASSLVPNTEAFF. The DNA for the CDR3 is TGTGCCAGCAGCTTGGTGCCCAACACTGAAGCTTTCTTT. The chain employs TRBV5-6 and TRBJ1-1; D ambiguous. There are 13 residues in the CDR3. CDR1 and CDR2 (germline): SGHDT, YYEEEE. Trimming removed 0 bases from V and 2 bases from J, with 5 bases in between. The variable domain in full, with the rest retrieved from reference TRBV5-6 and TRBJ1-1, is DAGVTQSPTHLIKTRGQQVTLRCSPKSGHDTVSWYQQALGQGPQFIFQYYEEEERQRGNFPDRFSGHQFPNYSSELNVNALLLGDSALYLCASSLVPNTEAFFGQGTRLTVV.

The chain recombines TRBV5-1 with TRBJ1-1; D call uncertain. CDR1 SGHRS and CDR2 YFSETQ come from the germline V gene. Trimming stripped 0 bases from V and 3 bases from J, with 15 bases between. This CDR3 is built from 16 residues. The CDR3 sequence is CASSLATSQLDTEAFF. CDR3 DNA: TGCGCCAGCAGCTTGGCCACATCCCAACTGGACACTGAAGCTTTCTTT.

The V gene is TRBV7-6, the J gene TRBJ2-5; the D is unclear. CDR3 length: 12 residues. V gave up 4 bases and J gave up 2 bases, with 5 bases separating them. Germline V gives CDR1 SGHVS, CDR2 FNYEAQ. The CDR3 sequence is CASSSVQETQYF. DNA of the CDR3: TGTGCCAGCAGCTCGGTTCAAGAGACCCAGTACTTC.

This clone showed up just once. The chain has TRBV2 and TRBJ1-2; D call uncertain. The CDR3 totals 13 residues. Germline-derived CDR1 and CDR2 are SNHLY and FYNNEI. V was pared by 3 bases and J by 8 bases, with 13 bases between. CDR3 sequence reads: CASSESVSRGYTF. In nucleotides, the CDR3 is TGTGCCAGCAGTGAGTCGGTTTCCAGGGGCTACACCTTC. The full variable domain, in which reference TRBV2 and TRBJ1-2 provide the parts outside the CDR3, is EPEVTQTPSHQVTQMGQEVILRCVPISNHLYFYWYRQILGQKVEFLVSFYNNEISEKSEIFDDQFSVERPDGSNFTLKIRSTKLEDSAMYFCASSESVSRGYTFGSGTRLTVV.

The chain joins TRBV6-5 to TRBJ1-1; the match to TRBD1 covers 8 bases. The J segment lost 8 bases and the V segment lost 7 bases, leaving 9 bases of the junction unmatched. CDR1 is MNHEY, CDR2 SVGAGI, per germline. The CDR3 covers 13 residues. CDR3 amino acids: CASTMGTGLEAFF. CDR3 nucleotide sequence: TGTGCCAGCACCATGGGGACAGGCCTCGAAGCTTTCTTT.

V is TRBV19 and J is TRBJ2-5; 7 nucleotides line up with TRBD2. CDR1 is LNHDA, CDR2 SQIVND, per germline (reference sequence). The CDR3 sequence is 15 residues long. V was clipped by 1 base and J by 1 base; unmatched bases: 3. The CDR3 region has the DNA TGTGCCAGTAGTATAGTGGGGGGGGGCCAAGAGACCCAGTACTTC. This sequence encodes CASSIVGGGQETQYF.

DNA for the CDR3: TGTGCCAGCAGTCCGACTAGCGCATCAGTCAATGAGCAGTTCTTC. This sequence encodes CASSPTSASVNEQFF. The rearrangement joins TRBV27 to TRBJ2-1; 8 positions match TRBD2. The germline V gene has CDR1 MNHEY and CDR2 SMNVEV (reference sequence). V gave up 5 bases and J gave up 6 bases; unmatched junction bases: 9. The CDR3 consists of 15 residues.

This chain links TRBV20-1 with TRBJ1-1; 7 bases fit TRBD1. V lost 3 bases, J lost 11 bases, and 6 bases stayed unmatched. CDR3 length: 11 residues. From germline, CDR1 is DFQATT and CDR2 SNEGSKA (reference sequence). The chain's CDR3 is CSASFQGEAFF. The CDR3 DNA reads TGCAGTGCTAGTTTTCAGGGGGAGGCTTTCTTT.

CDR3 sequence: CAWNDRVEAFF. The CDR3 nucleotides are TGTGCCTGGAACGACAGGGTTGAAGCTTTCTTT. The gene calls are TRBV30 and TRBJ1-1; TRBD1 aligns across 7 bases. Germline CDR1 and CDR2: GTSNPN and SVGIG (reference sequence). V was clipped by 4 bases and J by 7 bases; unmatched bases: 3. The CDR3 extends over 11 amino acids.

The chain employs TRBV5-1 and TRBJ2-7; TRBD1 matches 8 bases. The V segment lost 0 bases and the J segment 3 bases; nucleotides outside the gene matches: 8. Germline lookup yields CDR1 SGHRS and CDR2 YFSETQ. This CDR3 has 16 residues. The CDR3 reads CASSLVGTGVLYEQYF. The CDR3 nucleotides read TGCGCCAGCAGCTTGGTAGGGACAGGCGTTCTCTACGAGCAGTACTTC.

This clone has only one observation. The chain recombines TRBV18 with TRBJ1-2; D not certain. This CDR3 contains 15 residues. Germline CDR1 and CDR2: KGHSH and LQKENI. The V and J ends lost 0 bases and 8 bases respectively, with 16 bases between them. DNA for the CDR3: TGTGCCAGCTCACCACCGCAATACGGCCGGAAGGGCTACACCTTC. This codes for CASSPPQYGRKGYTF.

The chain combines TRBV5-1 with TRBJ1-5; 7 nucleotides match TRBD1. The CDR3 covers 15 residues. The germline CDR1 and CDR2 sequences are SGHRS and YFSETQ. The V and J ends lost 0 bases and 3 bases, in that order; junction bases with no gene match: 3. The CDR3 DNA reads TGCGCCAGCAGCTTGGAGGGACAGTCCAATCAGCCCCAGCATTTT. Protein: CASSLEGQSNQPQHF.

This clone was counted once. CDR3 amino acids: CASSLSLGGQSYEQYF. CDR3 DNA sequence: TGCGCCAGCAGCCTCAGCCTAGGGGGCCAGTCCTACGAGCAGTACTTC. The rearrangement joins TRBV4-3 to TRBJ2-7; 7 bases line up with TRBD1. The V gene end was trimmed by 4 bases and the J gene end by 1 base; junction bases not matched to a gene: 10. This CDR3 region has 16 residues. CDR1 and CDR2 (germline): LGHNA, YSLEER.

The rearrangement joins TRBV28 to TRBJ1-5; D call uncertain. Germline-derived CDR1 and CDR2 are MDHEN and SYDVKM. CDR3 length: 14 residues. Trimming shortened V by 5 bases and J by 1 base, and 9 bases separated the two germline ends. For the CDR3, the DNA is TGTGCCAGCAGTCTCGACTTGAGCAATCAGCCCCAGCATTTT. Its protein product is CASSLDLSNQPQHF. The whole variable domain, filled in from reference TRBV28 and TRBJ1-5, reads DVKVTQSSRYLVKRTGEKVFLECVQDMDHENMFWYRQDPGLGLRLIYFSYDVKMKEKGDIPEGYSVSREKKERFSLILESASTNQTSMYLCASSLDLSNQPQHFGDGTRLSIL.

The chain employs TRBV28 and TRBJ1-4; D gene uncertain. The CDR3 is made up of 14 amino acids. CDR1 MDHEN and CDR2 SYDVKM come from the germline V gene. V dropped 4 bases and J dropped 4 bases, with 10 bases sitting between them. In nucleotides, the CDR3 is TGTGCCAGCAGTTGGATCGCGGGTAATGAAAAACTGTTTTTT. Its translation: CASSWIAGNEKLFF. Variable domain in full (rest from reference TRBV28 and TRBJ1-4): DVKVTQSSRYLVKRTGEKVFLECVQDMDHENMFWYRQDPGLGLRLIYFSYDVKMKEKGDIPEGYSVSREKKERFSLILESASTNQTSMYLCASSWIAGNEKLFFGSGTQLSVL.

The CDR3 loop reads CASSPTGSGSAGELFF. CDR3 nucleotide sequence: TGTGCCAGCAGCCCAACGGGGAGCGGGAGCGCCGGGGAGCTGTTTTTT. This chain connects TRBV7-2 to TRBJ2-2, with TRBD2 identical over 8 bases. This CDR3 has 16 amino acids. Germline CDR1 and CDR2: SGHTA and FQGNSA. Unmatched junction bases numbered 11, after V lost 5 bases and J lost 6 bases.